This TCR beta chain originates from a study of cytomegalovirus exposure and HLA in healthy donors (dated by TCRdb to about 2017). Regarding the complete study: An earlier analysis of roughly 500 of the donors reported 276 Gb of sequence data and 117 million unique TCR beta sequences obtained from some 200 million T cells. An earlier analysis of fewer than 750 of the donors used high-throughput TCR beta sequencing to judge whether each TCR beta V gene segment behaved as functional or pseudogenic. Among a few hundred genotyped donors of the cohort, an average of roughly 240,000 unique TCR beta nucleotide sequences were sequenced per donor, roughly 20% of them non-productive. Along with the roughly 670-subject first cohort, a separate validation cohort of 120 different subjects was used. The study was designed to test whether signatures of past pathogen exposure could be identified by cataloging public T cell receptors. In a later analysis, previously published TCR beta repertoires from fewer than 750 donors were re-analyzed and high-resolution HLA genotyping was added so that TCR occurrence patterns could be studied. Rather than using new phenotypic data, the later analysis identified candidate immune exposures from TCR beta sequences and from how often those sequences occurred across donors. All discovery cohort repertoires had been generated using a single sequencing platform. Approximately 300 gigabases of sequencing data and approximately 92 million unique TCR sequences made up an early release that covered approximately 650 HLA-typed donors. The number of donors typed differed by locus, with 629-630 for A, B, C, DRB1 and DQB1, around 560 for DQA1, 606 for DPA1, and roughly 450 for DPB1. Because of strong linkage in the cohort, five DR-DQ haplotypes were treated as single units for association and clustering. The T cell repertoires of 666 subjects were profiled by immunosequencing and related to cytomegalovirus serostatus. A later genetic analysis used genome-wide SNP genotypes for about three fifths of the 666 donors, treating that subset as a discovery cohort. Among the roughly 390 genotyped donors, about 85% belonged to the genetic ancestry cluster associated with self-reported Caucasian donors. Alongside the repertoire data, information on donor age, sex, ethnicity and CMV serostatus was compiled. HLA typing covered class I and class II loci at four-digit resolution. The study combined high-throughput TCR immunosequencing, statistical association of individual TCRs with disease status, and machine learning to predict cytomegalovirus infection status. General findings and caveats noted by the study authors: A group of highly shared sequence variants was considered likely to be a technical artifact of the sequencing pipeline. A further reported finding was that TCR beta sequences accurately predicted the HLA-A and HLA-B alleles for most subjects in the first cohort. The cohort was sequenced for TCR beta chains only, and without alpha or paired-chain data the features that could be detected were limited. In a later analysis, the rate of TCR association differed among HLA loci, with DRB1 alleles having the most associated TCRs and HLA-C alleles having the fewest. In a later analysis, HLA-associated TCR beta chains were found to be more clonally expanded and to have lower generation probabilities than equally common non-associated chains. Linkage disequilibrium might explain the correlated functional status among segregating V segments, but an unknown experimental factor could not be ruled out. While some public TCRs were present in many individuals, most TCR sequences turned up only very rarely across donors. When HLA alleles, especially DR and DQ, strongly co-occurred, TCR associations were difficult to assign to individual alleles. A later analysis reported that several top co-occurrence clusters appeared linked to parvovirus B19, influenza, CMV and Epstein-Barr virus. The classifier was reported to diagnose cytomegalovirus status with high specificity and sensitivity in both the original and validation cohorts. V-gene and J-gene trimming of TCR beta chains was associated with a missense DCLRE1C variant in a later genetic analysis, and the association was replicated in an independent cohort. The only immune exposure information available for the cohort was CMV serostatus. Specific HLA alleles were associated with roughly 16,000 TCR beta sequences at a false discovery rate of 0.05 in a later analysis. A total of roughly 160 TCR beta chains were listed by the study as associated with cytomegalovirus. The presence/absence analyses assumed that sequencing depth was roughly uniform across donors, and that assumption may not be true. A few of the identified cytomegalovirus-associated TCR beta chains were confirmed in vitro to be specific for cytomegalovirus antigens. Over 15 rarely observed V segments, including chromosome 9 orphons, were excluded from the earlier analysis of approximately 500 of the donors because counts were too low. The authors suggested that the approach could potentially be extended to other disease states and immunological phenotypes. HLA typing was unavailable for some donors at each locus, so association tests used only the typed subset. In a later genetic analysis, fewer N-insertions in productive TCRs were reported among donors in an Asian-associated ancestry cluster than the roughly 700-donor mean. According to a later analysis, most CMV-associated TCR beta chains appeared to be HLA-restricted, and the HLA associations seemed to be driven largely by CMV exposure. Broadly in line with IMGT annotations, most TCR beta V segments showed up in productive rearrangements about 90% or about 30% of the time in an earlier analysis of around 550 of the donors.

The cohort was made up of approximately 670 healthy bone marrow donors. At the time of sampling, all cohort members were nominally healthy, though unrecorded immune exposures were likely present. The donor tested CMV seropositive and was one of the 289 seropositive cohort members. A peripheral blood sample was provided by each donor, and peripheral blood mononuclear cells were used for TCR beta sequencing. The Qiagen DNeasy Blood Extraction Kit was used to extract genomic DNA from the blood cell samples. This clone showed up just a few times. Its antigen remains unidentified. Within one base of it there is no much larger clone, and no base qualities were kept. The protocol used for the library was the immunoSEQ multiplex PCR assay. The multiplex PCR relied on a mix of 60 forward primers for TCR Vbeta segments and 13 reverse primers for TCR Jbeta segments. The CDR3 region of rearranged TCR beta genes was amplified from genomic DNA by a multiplex PCR assay. The amplified TCR beta libraries were sequenced on the Illumina HiSeq System as 87-base-pair reads. The paper's data handling went like this. A later analysis tallied approximately 87 million unique TCR beta chains across the 700 or so repertoires, and some 10 million of those chains were shared by two or more donors. To remove PCR and sequencing errors, raw reads were error-corrected and collapsed into unique sequences using a nearest-neighbor algorithm that merged closely related sequences. Alignment of CDR3 sequences to IMGT reference sequences was used to assign V, D and J gene segments. Each retained sequence needed at least a six-nucleotide match to both a V gene segment and a J gene segment. A rearrangement was called productive if the CDR3 had no stop codons and remained in frame with V and J, and every other rearrangement was called non-productive. Following IMGT convention, CDR3 was defined as the stretch from the second conserved V-encoded cysteine to the conserved J-encoded phenylalanine. The earlier analysis of 587 of the donors excluded sequences that lacked an unambiguous match to a single V gene segment. In an earlier analysis of approximately 590 of the donors, a V segment was called functional when productive rearrangements were above 56.7%, and segregating when the standard deviation between donors exceeded 5%. A statistical classification framework was developed to diagnose cytomegalovirus status using the catalog of TCR beta chain sequences. V and J gene assignment, in a later analysis, came from comparing TCR nucleotide sequences with IMGT/GENE-DB human TR gene sequences. The TCRdist pipeline was used in a later analysis to assign CDR3 sequences and most-parsimonious VDJ recombination scenarios. In a later analysis, each TCR beta chain was defined by its CDR3 amino acid sequence together with its V-gene family, and reads lacking a unique V-gene family were excluded. As a way to deal with suspected cross-contamination and a sequencing artifact, a later analysis dropped 592 nucleotide sequences that were highly shared and had low generation probability. In a later analysis, a clonal expansion index for each public chain was calculated from normalized within-repertoire ranks of inferred template counts. A later analysis computed generation probabilities with a VDJ recombination model fitted to out-of-frame rearrangements, and checked the results against IGoR. In a later analysis, TCR-TCR, TCR-HLA and TCR-CMV co-occurrence was scored with hypergeometric tests, and a repertoire-size bias correction was applied to TCR pairs. In a later analysis, false discovery rates were estimated by permuting HLA or CMV assignments 20 times. In a later analysis, co-occurring TCRs were grouped with DBSCAN, and TCRdist sequence similarity was added when clustering was performed within HLA-allele-positive subsets. For co-occurrence clustering, repertoires with fewer than 30,000 or more than 120,000 public chains were excluded, along with 4 to 6 repertoires with anomalous nucleotide sharing. What TCRdb holds here is the immuneACCESS table cut down to in-frame rearrangements. Part of the clones is not present; checked against another copy, under half of the missing clones reflect an unresolved V gene, and the others are unexplained. V, J and clone size are those of that table, while D and trimming were read from the DNA. The sample records 95,000 to 150,000 clones, around three fifths of which are singletons. The ten top clones hold about 8% of the sample.

The sequenced sample was PBMCs. The TCR sequence derives from a woman between 40 and 50 years old in good health and CMV-seropositive.

The DNA sequence is as follows: TGCGCCAGCAGCAAAGGGGATAGCACAGATACGCAGTATTTT. This gives the protein CASSKGDSTDTQYF. The rearrangement combines TRBV10-1 with TRBJ2-3; the D gene is possibly TRBD1, with 5 bases matching. V is shortened by 6 bases, J by 0 bases, and the region joining them spans 10 bases. From its cysteine to its phenylalanine, the CDR3 spans 14 amino acids. This entry keeps only the CDR3 DNA: 42 bases, framed from base 1. Reading the germline V gene (reference sequence) gives CDR1 WNHNN and CDR2 SYGVQD.